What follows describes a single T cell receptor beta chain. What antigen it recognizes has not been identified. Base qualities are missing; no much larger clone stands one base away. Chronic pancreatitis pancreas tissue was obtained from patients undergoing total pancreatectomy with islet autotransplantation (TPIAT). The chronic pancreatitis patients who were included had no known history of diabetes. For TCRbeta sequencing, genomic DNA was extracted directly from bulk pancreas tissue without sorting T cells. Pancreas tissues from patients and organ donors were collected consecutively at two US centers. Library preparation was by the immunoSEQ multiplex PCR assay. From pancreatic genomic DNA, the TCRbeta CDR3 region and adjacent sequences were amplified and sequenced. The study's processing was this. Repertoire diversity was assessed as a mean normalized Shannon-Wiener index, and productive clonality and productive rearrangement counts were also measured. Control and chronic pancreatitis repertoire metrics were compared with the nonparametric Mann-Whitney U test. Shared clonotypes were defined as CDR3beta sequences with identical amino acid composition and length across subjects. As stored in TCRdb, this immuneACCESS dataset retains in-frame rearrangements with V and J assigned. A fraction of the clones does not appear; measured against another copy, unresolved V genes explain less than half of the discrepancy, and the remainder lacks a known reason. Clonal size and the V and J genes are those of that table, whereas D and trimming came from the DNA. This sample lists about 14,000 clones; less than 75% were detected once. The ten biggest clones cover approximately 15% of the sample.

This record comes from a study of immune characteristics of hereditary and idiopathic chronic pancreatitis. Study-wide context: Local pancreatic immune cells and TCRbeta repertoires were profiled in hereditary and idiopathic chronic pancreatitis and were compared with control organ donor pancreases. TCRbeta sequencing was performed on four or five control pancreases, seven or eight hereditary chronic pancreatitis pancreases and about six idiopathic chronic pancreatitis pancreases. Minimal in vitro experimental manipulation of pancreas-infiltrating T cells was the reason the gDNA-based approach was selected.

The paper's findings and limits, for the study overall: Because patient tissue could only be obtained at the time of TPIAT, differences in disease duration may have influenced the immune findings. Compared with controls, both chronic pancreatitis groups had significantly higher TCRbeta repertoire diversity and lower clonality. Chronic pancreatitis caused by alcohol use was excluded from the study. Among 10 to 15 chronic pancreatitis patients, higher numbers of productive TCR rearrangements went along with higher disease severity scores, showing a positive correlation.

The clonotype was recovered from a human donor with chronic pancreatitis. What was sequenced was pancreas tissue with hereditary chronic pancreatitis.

The CDR3 here reads CASSAGTGLSQPQHF. The nucleotide sequence is TGTGCCAGTAGTGCCGGGACAGGGCTCTCCCAGCCCCAGCATTTT. This sequence uses TRBV19 and TRBJ1-5, and 9 junctional nucleotides match TRBD1. V trim: 5 bases; J trim: 7 bases; unmatched bases: 9. The CDR3 numbers 15 residues from cysteine through phenylalanine. The DNA shown is the 45-base CDR3, in frame from base 1. CDR1 LNHDA and CDR2 SQIVND are derived from the germline V gene (reference sequence).